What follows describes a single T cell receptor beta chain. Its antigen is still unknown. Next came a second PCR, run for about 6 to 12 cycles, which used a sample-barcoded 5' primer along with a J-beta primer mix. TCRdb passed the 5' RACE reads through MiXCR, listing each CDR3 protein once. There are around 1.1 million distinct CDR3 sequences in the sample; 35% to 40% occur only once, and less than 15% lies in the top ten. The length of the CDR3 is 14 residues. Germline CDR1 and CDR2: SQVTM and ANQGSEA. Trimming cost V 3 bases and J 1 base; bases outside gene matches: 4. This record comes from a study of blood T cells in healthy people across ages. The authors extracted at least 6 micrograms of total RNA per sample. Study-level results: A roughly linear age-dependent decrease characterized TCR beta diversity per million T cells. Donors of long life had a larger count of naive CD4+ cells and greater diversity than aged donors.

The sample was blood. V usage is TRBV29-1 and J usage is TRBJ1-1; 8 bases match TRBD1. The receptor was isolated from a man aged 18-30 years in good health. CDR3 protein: CSVENRGKNTEAFF. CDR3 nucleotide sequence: TGCAGCGTTGAGAACAGGGGGAAGAACACTGAAGCTTTCTTT.